Presented here are 19 T cell receptor beta chains from one specimen sequenced in a study of cytomegalovirus exposure and HLA in healthy donors. PCR was performed using 60 Vbeta and 13 Jbeta primers. The table came from immunoSEQ multiplex PCR; TCRdb's copy has only in-frame clones and leaves some out. This sample carries fewer than 200,000 clones, about 80% of them seen once, and the ten largest clones take about 4%. Sequencing was done on a sample of PBMCs. The receptors come from a man younger than 40 in good health and CMV-seropositive.

The V and J genes are TRBV28 and TRBJ2-7, with D possibly matching TRBD2 (6 bases). The CDR3 is 13 residues long. Germline loops: CDR1 MDHEN, CDR2 SYDVKM. The V end was cut by 6 bases, the J end by 3 bases, with 12 bases between. The CDR3 sequence is CASSPGAHYEQYF. CDR3 sequence (DNA): TGTGCCAGCAGCCCGGGAGCTCACTACGAGCAGTACTTC.

The rearrangement uses TRBV6-5 and TRBJ1-4; possible D gene TRBD1, 6 bases. The V gene lost 0 bases and the J gene lost 5 bases, with 10 bases spanning the gap. The germline V gene has CDR1 MNHEY and CDR2 SVGAGI. The CDR3 consists of 15 residues. CDR3 sequence: CASSYSFRGNEKLFF. CDR3 bases: TGTGCCAGCAGTTACTCCTTCAGGGGAAATGAAAAACTGTTTTTT.

The rearrangement joins TRBV4-1 to TRBJ1-4; D is ambiguous. Germline CDR1 is MGHRA and CDR2 is YSYEKL. The CDR3 is 15 amino acids. V gave up 1 base and J gave up 0 bases, with 6 bases separating them. CDR3 nucleotides: TGCGCCAGCAGCCAAGTGGAGCCAACTAATGAAAAACTGTTTTTT. This translates into CASSQVEPTNEKLFF.

V is TRBV4-3 and J is TRBJ2-3; TRBD2 agrees at 7 bases. This CDR3 comprises 15 residues. Germline assignment: CDR1 LGHNA and CDR2 YSLEER. Trimming cost V 5 bases and J 4 bases; bases outside gene matches: 9. CDR3 nucleotide sequence: TGCGCCAGCAGCTTTGGTGGGGGGAGGGCAGATACGCAGTATTTT. Amino acid sequence: CASSFGGGRADTQYF.

This clone appeared many times. This rearrangement joins TRBV5-6 to TRBJ2-5, with unresolved D. V lost 1 base and J 2 bases, leaving 3 bases between the germline ends. CDR1 and CDR2 (germline): SGHDT, YYEEEE. CDR3 length equals 12 residues. The CDR3 DNA reads TGTGCCAGCAGCTTGACTCAAGAGACCCAGTACTTC. Encoded protein: CASSLTQETQYF.

The chain has TRBV19 and TRBJ2-5; the match to TRBD2 covers 13 bases. The ends lost 5 bases at V and 2 bases at J; junction bases unmatched: 8. The germline V gene encodes CDR1 LNHDA and CDR2 SQIVND (reference sequence). The CDR3 is 17 residues long. The CDR3 DNA sequence: TGTGCCAGTAGTTCTCGACTAGCGGGGGGAACTCAAGAGACCCAGTACTTC. It is translated as CASSSRLAGGTQETQYF.

The chain recombines TRBV2 with TRBJ1-6, with TRBD1 identical over 7 bases. This CDR3 region has 14 residues. V was clipped by 5 bases and J by 8 bases; unmatched bases: 6. Germline-derived CDR1 and CDR2 are SNHLY and FYNNEI. CDR3 in amino acids: CASSIRDSYSPLHF. CDR3 in DNA: TGTGCCAGCAGTATCCGGGACAGTTATTCACCCCTCCACTTT. Drawing the rest from reference TRBV2 and TRBJ1-6, the complete variable domain is EPEVTQTPSHQVTQMGQEVILRCVPISNHLYFYWYRQILGQKVEFLVSFYNNEISEKSEIFDDQFSVERPDGSNFTLKIRSTKLEDSAMYFCASSIRDSYSPLHFGNGTRLTVT.

This clone was counted a single time. J is TRBJ1-4 and V is TRBV19; 8 bases fit TRBD1. After removal of 6 bases from V and 8 bases from J, the junction contained 5 bases not matched to a gene. The germline gives CDR1 LNHDA, CDR2 SQIVND (reference sequence). CDR3 length equals 13 residues. CDR3 sequence: CASRDRDLEKLFF. CDR3 DNA: TGTGCCAGTAGGGACAGGGATCTGGAAAAACTGTTTTTT.

The V gene is TRBV5-1, the J gene TRBJ2-3, with TRBD1 matching 8 bases. Germline-derived CDR1 and CDR2 are SGHRS and YFSETQ. V gave up 2 bases and J gave up 5 bases; unmatched junction bases: 4. The CDR3 totals 14 residues. In DNA, the CDR3 is TGCGCCAGCAGCTTACACGACAGGGGAGATACGCAGTATTTT. It encodes CASSLHDRGDTQYF. Full variable domain (missing parts from reference TRBV5-1 and TRBJ2-3): KAGVTQTPRYLIKTRGQQVTLSCSPISGHRSVSWYQQTPGQGLQFLFEYFSETQRNKGNFPGRFSGRQFSNSRSEMNVSTLELGDSALYLCASSLHDRGDTQYFGPGTRLTVL.

V usage is TRBV28 and J usage is TRBJ2-6; 11 nucleotides agree with TRBD1. Germline V gives CDR1 MDHEN, CDR2 SYDVKM. This CDR3 spans 15 amino acids. CDR3 residues: CGSGTGGAGANVLTF. The DNA of the CDR3 is TGTGGGTCGGGGACAGGGGGTGCTGGGGCCAACGTCCTGACTTTC.

This sequence joins TRBV13 and TRBJ1-6, with 7 bases that match TRBD1. The length of the CDR3 is 15 residues. J was trimmed by 3 bases and V by 2 bases; bases with no gene match: 1. The germline gives CDR1 PRHDT, CDR2 FYEKMQ (reference sequence). The CDR3: CASSLRQGYNSPLHF. DNA for the CDR3: TGTGCCAGCAGCTTAAGACAGGGCTATAATTCACCCCTCCACTTT.

This chain uses TRBV9 with TRBJ2-3, with 13 bases identical to TRBD2. V shed 3 bases, J shed 3 bases, and the junction held 7 bases outside the gene matches. This CDR3 spans 17 amino acids. Germline CDR1 and CDR2: SGDLS and YYNGEE. CDR3 DNA: TGTGCCAGCAGCGATTTGAAGACTAGCGGGGGGACAGATACGCAGTATTTT. It yields the protein CASSDLKTSGGTDTQYF.

This chain's CDR3 is CASSLVPPSKAGLYNSPLHF. CDR3 nucleotides: TGTGCCAGCAGCTTGGTCCCCCCCTCTAAAGCCGGTCTCTATAATTCACCCCTCCACTTT. The rearrangement uses TRBV5-5 and TRBJ1-6; D gene uncertain. V was shortened by 0 bases and J by 3 bases, with 22 bases between the two germline ends. This CDR3 comprises 20 residues. The germline V gene has CDR1 SGHKS and CDR2 YYEKEE (reference sequence).

The chain is built from TRBV27 and TRBJ2-2, with no clear D. CDR3 length: 13 amino acids. Germline CDR1 is MNHEY and CDR2 is SMNVEV (reference sequence). Trimming left V 5 bases short and J 6 bases short, with 10 bases between. CDR3 sequence: CASSPLLSGELFF. DNA of the CDR3: TGTGCCAGCAGTCCCCTCTTGTCCGGGGAGCTGTTTTTT.

V usage is TRBV4-2 and J usage is TRBJ1-6, with 11 positions matching TRBD1. V was clipped by 0 bases and J by 10 bases; unmatched bases: 5. This CDR3 is built from 16 residues. Germline V gives CDR1 LGHNA, CDR2 YNFKEQ. The CDR3 DNA reads as TGTGCCAGCAGCCAAGAAGGGGACAGGGGGAGGTCACCCCTCCACTTT. This translates into CASSQEGDRGRSPLHF.

The chain has TRBV19 and TRBJ1-1; D unresolved. In germline, CDR1 is LNHDA, CDR2 SQIVND (reference sequence). V gave up 8 bases and J gave up 2 bases, with 18 bases separating them. The CDR3 runs to 15 residues. The CDR3 loop is CASSRRGTTNTEAFF. The CDR3 DNA reads TGTGCCAGTTCTCGGCGGGGAACAACCAACACTGAAGCTTTCTTT.

This chain uses TRBV7-3 with TRBJ2-2; 9 positions match TRBD2. This CDR3 has 16 amino acids. Germline trimming cut 5 bases from V and 2 bases from J; bases unmatched to any gene: 6. The germline V gene has CDR1 SGHTA and CDR2 FQGTGA. The CDR3 bases are TGTGCCAGCAGCGCGGGCGGGGGGGCCAACACCGGGGAGCTGTTTTTT. Its protein is CASSAGGGANTGELFF. The whole variable domain, remainder taken from reference TRBV7-3 and TRBJ2-2, is GAGVSQTPSNKVTEKGKYVELRCDPISGHTALYWYRQSLGQGPEFLIYFQGTGAADDSGLPNDRFFAVRPEGSVSTLKIQRTERGDSAVYLCASSAGGGANTGELFFGEGSRLTVL.

For this clone: The junction does not match germline at one end; this may be a read error. The J gene is TRBJ1-1, the V gene TRBV11-2; 7 nucleotides agree with TRBD1. The CDR3 runs to 12 residues. Germline V gene lookup returns CDR1 SGHAT and CDR2 FQNNGV. The CDR3 nucleotides are TGTGCCAGCAGCCCGACAGGGACTGCAGCTTTCTTT. It is translated as CASSPTGTAAFF.

The V gene is TRBV7-2, the J gene TRBJ1-3; 11 positions agree with TRBD1. Germline V gives CDR1 SGHTA, CDR2 FQGNSA. The CDR3 is 16 amino acids. V lost 5 bases to trimming and J lost 3 bases; unmatched junction nucleotides: 6. CDR3 loop: CASSPWTGGFGNTIYF. The CDR3 coding sequence is TGTGCCAGCAGCCCCTGGACAGGGGGCTTTGGAAACACCATATATTTT.